This TCR beta chain is from a study of CD4+ T cells in melanoma (dated by TCRdb to the early 2020s). About the investigation overall: Neoantigen-specific CD4+ T cells in human melanoma were investigated in the study. Study-wide findings and limitations: Neoantigen-specific CD4+ T cells were reported to be correlated with the function of CD8+ T cells, macrophages and B cells. According to the report, neoantigen-specific CD4+ T cells in melanoma displayed diverse differentiation states.

The germline V gene gives CDR1 as SGHDT and CDR2 as YYEEEE. Measured from the cysteine to the phenylalanine, the CDR3 is 13 residues long. Just the 39-base CDR3 DNA is kept, in frame starting at base 1. Trimming removed 2 bases from V and 10 bases from J, leaving 15 bases between the germline ends. A note on this clone: Its binding antigen is unknown. Qualities for individual bases were not recorded, and no much larger clone is one base off.

The donors were melanoma patients. Library preparation was by the immunoSEQ multiplex PCR assay. The immuneACCESS repertoire file appears here via TCRdb, limited to in-frame rearrangements. These files lack a portion of the clones; in checked studies, under half of the deficit traces to unresolved V genes, and the cause of the others is not known. Here the sample has about 11,000 clones; roughly 70% occur a single time. Approximately 13% of the sample goes to the ten largest clones. The clonotype originates from a human donor with melanoma. The chain joins TRBV5-6 to TRBJ1-1; 6 matching bases give a weak D call of TRBD1. Sequenced material: cells from a culture (not recorded whether cultured in vitro). The nucleotide sequence reads as follows: TGTGCCAGCAGCTTTATAGGGGAGGGGGGAGCTTTCTTT. This gives the protein CASSFIGEGGAFF.